What follows are 5 T cell receptor beta chains derived from one specimen sequenced in a study of blood T cell repertoires in COVID-19. The data were produced by immunoSEQ multiplex PCR, yet TCRdb's version contains in-frame clones alone and is incomplete. The table has approximately 300,000 clones, 70% to 90% seen once. Source material: PBMCs or T cells enriched from blood (not recorded which). Receptors originate from a woman aged 18-35 years who had recovered from COVID-19.

The chain links TRBV7-9 to TRBJ1-2, with TRBD1 matching over 8 bases. Trimming at V came to 5 bases and at J to 8 bases, leaving 10 bases not matched to a gene. Germline V gene sequence: CDR1 SEHNR, CDR2 FQNEAQ (reference sequence). The CDR3 contains 14 residues. The CDR3 DNA sequence: TGTGCCAGCAGCCCGACAGGGGTCTCGGAGGGCTACACCTTC. Translating it yields CASSPTGVSEGYTF. The variable domain in full, completed from reference TRBV7-9 and TRBJ1-2, reads DTGVSQNPRHKITKRGQNVTFRCDPISEHNRLYWYRQTLGQGPEFLTYFQNEAQLEKSRLLSDRFSAERPKGSFSTLEIQRTEQGDSAMYLCASSPTGVSEGYTFGSGTRLTVV.

V is TRBV29-1 and J is TRBJ2-1; 8 bases fit TRBD2. Unmatched junction bases numbered 5, after V lost 4 bases and J lost 3 bases. Per the germline V gene, CDR1 is SQVTM and CDR2 is ANQGSEA. This CDR3 has 14 residues. CDR3 loop: CSVVDTSGYNEQFF. The CDR3 DNA reads TGCAGCGTTGTCGACACTAGCGGCTACAATGAGCAGTTCTTC.

The V gene is TRBV18, the J gene TRBJ2-5; D may be TRBD1 (5 bases). Per the germline V gene, CDR1 is KGHSH and CDR2 is LQKENI. This CDR3 contains 14 residues. V was shortened by 3 bases and J by 2 bases, with 10 bases between the two germline ends. CDR3 coding DNA: TGTGCCAGCTCACCCAGGACATCTCAAGAGACCCAGTACTTC. This gives the protein CASSPRTSQETQYF.

The rearrangement joins TRBV7-2 to TRBJ2-1, with 12 bases matching TRBD2. Germline V gene sequence: CDR1 SGHTA, CDR2 FQGNSA. The CDR3 has 15 residues. V was pared by 6 bases and J by 7 bases, with 7 bases of the junction left unmatched. In DNA form, the CDR3 reads TGTGCCAGCAGACGTACTAGCGGGGGGCCGAATGAGCAGTTCTTC. Protein: CASRRTSGGPNEQFF.

V usage is TRBV19 and J usage is TRBJ1-3; maybe TRBD1 (5 bases). This CDR3 spans 16 amino acids. Trimming shortened V by 3 bases and J by 0 bases, and 12 bases separated the two germline ends. Germline CDR1 and CDR2: LNHDA and SQIVND (reference sequence). CDR3 sequence reads: CASSMGPWDSGNTIYF. The CDR3 region has the DNA TGTGCCAGTAGTATGGGGCCCTGGGACTCTGGAAACACCATATATTTT. Complete variable domain (other parts from reference TRBV19 and TRBJ1-3): DGGITQSPKYLFRKEGQNVTLSCEQNLNHDAMYWYRQDPGQGLRLIYYSQIVNDFQKGDIAEGYSVSREKKESFPLTVTSAQKNPTAFYLCASSMGPWDSGNTIYFGEGSWLTVV.